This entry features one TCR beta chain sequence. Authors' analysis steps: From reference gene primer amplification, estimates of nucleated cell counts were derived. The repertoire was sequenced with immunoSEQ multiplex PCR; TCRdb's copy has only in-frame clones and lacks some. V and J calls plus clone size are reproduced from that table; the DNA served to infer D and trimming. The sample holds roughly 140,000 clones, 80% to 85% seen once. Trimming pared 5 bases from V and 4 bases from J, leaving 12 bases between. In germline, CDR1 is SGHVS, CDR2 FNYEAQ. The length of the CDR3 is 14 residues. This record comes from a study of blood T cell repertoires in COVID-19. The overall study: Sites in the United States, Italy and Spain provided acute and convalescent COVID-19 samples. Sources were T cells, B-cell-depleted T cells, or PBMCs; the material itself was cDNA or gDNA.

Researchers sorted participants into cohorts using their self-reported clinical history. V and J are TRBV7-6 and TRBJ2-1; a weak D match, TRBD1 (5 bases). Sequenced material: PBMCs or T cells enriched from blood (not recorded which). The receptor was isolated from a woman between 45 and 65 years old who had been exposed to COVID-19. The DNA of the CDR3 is TGTGCCAGCAGCCCAATCACAGGTTACAATGAGCAGTTCTTC. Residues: CASSPITGYNEQFF.